This TCR beta chain emerged from a study of blood T cell repertoires in COVID-19. Overall study: T cells, B-cell-depleted T cells, or PBMCs provided the cDNA or gDNA that served as material.

The ends were cut back, 5 bases at V and 5 bases at J, with 19 bases in the middle. CDR1 is SGHRS and CDR2 is YFSETQ in the germline V gene. The CDR3 totals 15 residues. Sequencing used immunoSEQ multiplex PCR; TCRdb keeps in-frame clones, though not all of them. Of 70,000 to 85,000 clones listed, about 86% are singletons. This sequence joins TRBV5-1 and TRBJ1-2, with D uncertain. Sequencing input: peripheral blood. The source is a woman over 75 in a cohort sampled during active or convalescent COVID-19. DNA for the CDR3: TGCGCCAGCAGTTCCCACGCAGGAAAGATTTATGGCTACACCTTC. Its protein is CASSSHAGKIYGYTF.